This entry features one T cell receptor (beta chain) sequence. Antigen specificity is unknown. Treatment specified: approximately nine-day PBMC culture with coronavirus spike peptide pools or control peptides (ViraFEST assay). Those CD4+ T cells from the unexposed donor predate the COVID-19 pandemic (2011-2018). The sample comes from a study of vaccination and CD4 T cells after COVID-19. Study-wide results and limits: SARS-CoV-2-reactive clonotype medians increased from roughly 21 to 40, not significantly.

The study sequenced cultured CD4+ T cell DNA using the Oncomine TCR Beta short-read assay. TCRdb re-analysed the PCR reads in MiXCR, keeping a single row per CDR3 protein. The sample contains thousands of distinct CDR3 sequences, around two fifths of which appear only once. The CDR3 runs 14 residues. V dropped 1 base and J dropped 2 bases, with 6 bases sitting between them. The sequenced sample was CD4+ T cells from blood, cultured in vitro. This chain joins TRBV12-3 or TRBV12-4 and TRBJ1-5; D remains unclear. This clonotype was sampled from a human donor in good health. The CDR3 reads CASSLGQGNQPQHF. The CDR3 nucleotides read TGTGCCAGCAGTTTAGGGCAGGGCAATCAGCCCCAGCATTTT.